A selection of T cell receptor beta chains follows, all from one sample in a study of blood T cell repertoires in COVID-19. Clones were sequenced by immunoSEQ multiplex PCR, and TCRdb holds only the in-frame ones, with some missing. The data hold about 260,000 clones, with around 87% observed a single time. The sample comprised peripheral blood. These receptors were taken from a woman in her 50s with acute or convalescent COVID-19. CDR3s include the opening cysteine and the closing phenylalanine or tryptophan. The D gene is left open where the match is weak. Only part of the rows carry a size: once, few, many, or a class if the clone is expanded.

once,TRBV7-2,TRBD2,TRBJ2-7,CASSLSGVYEQYF,TGTGCCAGCAGCCTAAGCGGGGTATACGAGCAGTACTTC
few,TRBV7-7,TRBD1,TRBJ2-5,CASSSSRTGAETQYF,TGTGCCAGCAGCTCGTCAAGGACAGGGGCAGAGACCCAGTACTTC
NA,TRBV7-9,NA,TRBJ1-3,CASSLVPGGNTIYF,TGTGCCAGCAGCTTAGTTCCAGGGGGAAACACCATATATTTT
NA,TRBV6-1,NA,TRBJ2-7,CASSEVGGLGEQYF,TGTGCCAGCAGTGAAGTCGGGGGGCTAGGCGAGCAGTACTTC
NA,TRBV7-2,TRBD2,TRBJ2-1,CASSLVPGLAGGHHEQFF,TGTGCCAGCAGCTTAGTCCCGGGACTAGCGGGAGGGCATCATGAGCAGTTCTTC
NA,TRBV6-5,NA,TRBJ1-1,CASSYSPGAGSTEAFF,TGTGCCAGCAGTTACTCTCCAGGGGCAGGTAGCACTGAAGCTTTCTTT
NA,TRBV12-5,NA,TRBJ2-5,CASGLGSLQETQYF,TGTGCTAGTGGTTTGGGGAGCTTACAAGAGACCCAGTACTTC
NA,TRBV24-1,TRBD1,TRBJ2-2,CATRETGQANTGELFF,TGTGCCACCAGGGAAACGGGACAGGCGAACACCGGGGAGCTGTTTTTT
NA,TRBV12-5,TRBD2,TRBJ2-5,CASGLTPGLVETQYF,TGTGCTAGTGGTTTGACTCCGGGACTAGTAGAGACCCAGTACTTC
NA,TRBV19,TRBD2,TRBJ2-7,CASSIGGLAVYEQYF,TGTGCCAGTAGTATAGGAGGACTAGCGGTCTACGAGCAGTACTTC
NA,TRBV27,NA,TRBJ1-3,CASSFSGVSGNTIYF,TGTGCCAGCAGTTTTTCAGGGGTCTCTGGAAACACCATATATTTT
NA,TRBV9,NA,TRBJ2-7,CASSISSSSAASYEQYF,TGTGCCAGCAGCATAAGTAGTTCTAGCGCGGCGTCCTACGAGCAGTACTTC
NA,TRBV6-6,TRBD1,TRBJ2-5,CASRMDRAYQETQYF,TGTGCCAGCAGAATGGACAGGGCGTACCAAGAGACCCAGTACTTC
NA,TRBV9,TRBD2,TRBJ2-5,CASSAGTSGTQYF,TGTGCCAGCAGCGCCGGGACTAGCGGGACCCAGTACTTC
NA,TRBV12-3/TRBV12-4,NA,TRBJ1-1,CASSGGSFTEAFF,TGTGCCAGCAGTGGAGGGTCTTTTACTGAAGCTTTCTTT
NA,TRBV10-3,TRBD2,TRBJ2-7,CASSGSNAYEQYF,TGTGCCAGTAGCGGGAGTAACGCCTACGAGCAGTACTTC
NA,TRBV24-1,NA,TRBJ2-3,CATSDLGQTGTDTQYF,TGTGCCACCAGTGATTTGGGGCAGACGGGCACAGATACGCAGTATTTT
NA,TRBV27,TRBD2,TRBJ2-2,CASSLLGGSTGELFF,TGTGCCAGCAGTTTATTGGGAGGGTCCACCGGGGAGCTGTTTTTT
NA,TRBV7-9,TRBD1,TRBJ1-2,CASSLAGQPNYGYTF,TGTGCCAGCAGCTTAGCGGGACAGCCGAACTATGGCTACACCTTC
NA,TRBV23-1,NA,TRBJ1-1,CASSQLPAQGLNTEAFF,TGCGCCAGCAGTCAATTACCGGCCCAGGGGTTGAACACTGAAGCTTTCTTT
NA,TRBV20-1,TRBD2,TRBJ2-7,CSASGLAERGYEQYF,TGCAGTGCCAGTGGACTAGCGGAGAGGGGCTACGAGCAGTACTTC
NA,TRBV7-2,NA,TRBJ2-5,CASSLDGRGETQYF,TGTGCCAGCAGCTTAGACGGAAGGGGGGAGACCCAGTACTTC
NA,TRBV7-2,TRBD1,TRBJ1-5,CASSSREGQHQPQHF,TGTGCCAGCAGCTCACGTGAGGGACAGCATCAGCCCCAGCATTTT
NA,TRBV28,NA,TRBJ2-2,CASSLWEDTGELFF,TGTGCCAGCAGTTTATGGGAGGACACCGGGGAGCTGTTTTTT
NA,TRBV28,TRBD1,TRBJ2-5,CASSLPGQQETQYF,TGTGCCAGCAGTTTACCGGGACAGCAAGAGACCCAGTACTTC
NA,TRBV18,NA,TRBJ2-5,CASSPQEQRETQYF,TGTGCCAGCTCACCTCAGGAGCAGCGGGAGACCCAGTACTTC
NA,TRBV30,TRBD2,TRBJ2-3,CAWRDGLASTDTQYF,TGTGCCTGGAGAGACGGACTAGCTAGCACAGATACGCAGTATTTT
NA,TRBV6-6,TRBD1,TRBJ1-5,CASSLSRTGGYSNQPQHF,TGTGCCAGCAGTCTTTCCCGTACAGGGGGTTATAGCAATCAGCCCCAGCATTTT
NA,TRBV6-5,NA,TRBJ1-2,CATRTDANYGYTF,TGTGCCACCCGGACAGACGCTAACTATGGCTACACCTTC
few,TRBV4-2,NA,TRBJ2-5,CASSQDGTKAQETQYF,TGTGCCAGCAGCCAAGATGGGACAAAAGCCCAAGAGACCCAGTACTTC
NA,TRBV3-1/TRBV3-2,NA,TRBJ2-7,CASSQVGQVTADEQYF,TGTGCCAGCAGCCAAGTGGGGCAGGTAACAGCTGACGAGCAGTACTTC
once,TRBV3-1/TRBV3-2,TRBD2,TRBJ2-7,CASRYSGSMAEQYF,TGTGCCAGCCGGTACAGCGGGAGTATGGCCGAGCAGTACTTC
NA,TRBV19,NA,TRBJ1-1,CASNGDRGRRTEAFF,TGTGCCAGTAATGGCGATCGGGGAAGGAGGACTGAAGCTTTCTTT
NA,TRBV7-9,TRBD1,TRBJ2-7,CASSAGDRAREQYF,TGTGCCAGCAGCGCAGGGGACAGGGCTCGGGAGCAGTACTTC
NA,TRBV10-2,NA,TRBJ1-1,CASSERGRLNTEAFF,TGCGCCAGCAGTGAGAGGGGCAGGTTGAACACTGAAGCTTTCTTT
many,TRBV7-6,NA,TRBJ1-3,CASSSLEVGSSGNTIYF,TGTGCCAGCAGCTCCCTAGAGGTCGGTAGCTCTGGAAACACCATATATTTT
once,TRBV6-5,TRBD1,TRBJ1-2,CASRGQGDGYGYTF,TGTGCCAGCAGGGGACAGGGGGATGGGTATGGCTACACCTTC
NA,TRBV27,TRBD2,TRBJ2-6,CASSPRLAGHSGANVLTF,TGTGCCAGCAGTCCGCGACTAGCGGGGCACTCTGGGGCCAACGTCCTGACTTTC
NA,TRBV9,TRBD2,TRBJ2-1,CASSVASGPNNEQFF,TGTGCCAGCAGCGTAGCTAGCGGGCCGAACAATGAGCAGTTCTTC
NA,TRBV18,TRBD1,TRBJ1-2,CASSPGTGSSRAGYTF,TGTGCCAGCTCTCCCGGGACAGGATCTTCAAGGGCTGGCTACACCTTC
few,TRBV6-5,TRBD1,TRBJ2-7,CASSYDRDYEQYF,TGTGCCAGCAGTTACGACAGGGACTACGAGCAGTACTTC
few,TRBV2,NA,TRBJ1-1,CASGGQTNTEAFF,TGTGCCTCGGGGGGTCAGACGAACACTGAAGCTTTCTTT
NA,TRBV30,NA,TRBJ1-4,CAWGEYPRNEKLFF,TGTGCCTGGGGGGAGTATCCCCGGAATGAAAAACTGTTTTTT
NA,TRBV5-6,TRBD1,TRBJ1-6,CASSLDGTGTSPLHF,TGTGCCAGCAGCTTGGACGGGACAGGGACTTCACCCCTCCACTTT
once,TRBV7-2,TRBD1,TRBJ1-2,CASSLTGVDYGYTF,TGTGCCAGCAGCTTAACAGGGGTAGACTATGGCTACACCTTC
NA,TRBV9,NA,TRBJ2-2,CASSIPSRGSPTGELFF,TGTGCCAGCAGCATTCCGTCTCGGGGTAGCCCAACCGGGGAGCTGTTTTTT
NA,TRBV3-1/TRBV3-2,NA,TRBJ1-6,CASSPRLGGLGNSPLHF,TGTGCCAGCAGCCCCCGTTTGGGGGGGCTAGGGAATTCACCCCTCCACTTT
NA,TRBV29-1,TRBD1,TRBJ1-2,CSVVGTGVNGYTF,TGCAGCGTTGTCGGGACAGGGGTTAACGGCTACACCTTC
NA,TRBV5-6,NA,TRBJ1-5,CASREARTADQPQHF,TGTGCCAGCAGGGAAGCCCGGACAGCAGATCAGCCCCAGCATTTT
NA,TRBV6-5,TRBD1,TRBJ2-5,CASSDTGGETQYF,TGTGCCAGCAGCGATACAGGGGGGGAGACCCAGTACTTC
NA,TRBV7-8,TRBD2,TRBJ2-1,CASSLMWASGSRVSEQFF,TGTGCCAGCAGCTTAATGTGGGCTAGCGGGAGCCGGGTGTCCGAGCAGTTCTTC
few,TRBV4-2,NA,TRBJ2-3,CASSDSGSTDTQYF,TGTGCCAGCAGCGATAGCGGATCCACAGATACGCAGTATTTT
NA,TRBV4-1,NA,TRBJ2-1,CASSQVGGPIGNEQFF,TGCGCCAGCAGCCAAGTGGGAGGACCCATCGGCAATGAGCAGTTCTTC
NA,TRBV11-3,NA,TRBJ2-2,CASSLEAANTGELFF,TGTGCCAGCAGCTTAGAGGCAGCGAACACCGGGGAGCTGTTTTTT